This T cell receptor (beta chain) comes out of a study of blood T cell repertoires in COVID-19. Study information: Sites in the United States, Italy and Spain provided acute and convalescent COVID-19 samples. The analysed material was cDNA or gDNA that came from T cells, B-cell-depleted T cells, or PBMCs.

The study recruited people aged about 18 to 95 years across 20 to 30 US areas. Symptom resolution, clearance, or two negative PCRs marked donors in Cohort 3 as recovered. Profiling relied on immunoSEQ multiplex PCR, and the TCRdb table lists in-frame clones only, not all of them. The repertoire holds roughly 250,000 clones, about 93% seen once, with approximately 2% in the top ten. Germline loops: CDR1 SGHNT, CDR2 YYREEE (reference sequence). The CDR3 has 16 amino acids. V gave up 10 bases and J gave up 2 bases; unmatched junction bases: 14. The sample comprised PBMCs or T cells enriched from blood (not recorded which). V usage is TRBV5-4 and J usage is TRBJ2-1, with TRBD2 matching over 8 bases. This TCR derives from a woman under 30 who had recovered from COVID-19. DNA of the CDR3: TGTGCCGGGGGGGCGGGAGTAGCGGGAACCTACAATGAGCAGTTCTTC. Protein product: CAGGAGVAGTYNEQFF.